This TCR beta chain originates from a study of Graves' ophthalmopathy and Graves' hyperthyroidism. RNA transcripts served as template for amplifying TCR beta CDR3 sequences. HTBI primers primed a first-round RT-PCR, and a second-round multiplex PCR followed. TCRdb re-analysed the multiplex PCR reads in MiXCR, keeping a single row per CDR3 protein. The sample lists 150,000 to 200,000 distinct CDR3 sequences; roughly two fifths were seen once. Germline loops: CDR1 MNHEY, CDR2 SMNVEV (reference sequence). The V gene lost 5 bases and the J gene lost 1 base, with 17 bases spanning the gap. The CDR3 is 16 amino acids.

The sequence came from a man aged 25-45 years with Graves' ophthalmopathy. The genes are TRBV27 and TRBJ1-1; D ambiguous. The material sequenced was peripheral blood. The DNA for the CDR3 is TGTGCCAGCAGTGCCGTAAGGCGGTGGGGGAACACTGAAGCTTTCTTT. Its protein is CASSAVRRWGNTEAFF.